Below are 8 T cell receptor beta chains sequenced from a single sample in a study of blood T cell repertoires in COVID-19. Clones were read by immunoSEQ multiplex PCR, and TCRdb kept only the in-frame ones, dropping some. The table has 200,000 to 250,000 clones, approximately 91% seen once. The sample comprised peripheral blood. The receptors shown here come from a man aged 25-45 years with COVID-19, enrolled during active disease.

The V and J genes are TRBV6-5 and TRBJ2-1, with D hard to call. Per the germline V gene, CDR1 is MNHEY and CDR2 is SVGAGI. CDR3 length: 12 amino acids. Between the trimmed V and J ends, which lost 6 bases and 2 bases, there was a span of 5 bases. The CDR3 DNA follows: TGTGCCAGCAGGACACCCTACAATGAGCAGTTCTTC. This translates into CASRTPYNEQFF.

The chain carries TRBV5-1 and TRBJ1-3; a weak D match, TRBD1 (6 bases). The CDR3 is 15 amino acids. The germline V and J ends were trimmed by 5 bases and 4 bases, with 16 bases remaining between them. CDR1 and CDR2 from the germline V gene are SGHRS and YFSETQ. The CDR3, as DNA: TGCGCCAGCAGAACAGGGTACTCATCCGGAAACACCATATATTTT. Amino acids: CASRTGYSSGNTIYF.

This chain connects TRBV18 to TRBJ1-2; 7 nucleotides match TRBD1. Losses at the gene ends were 0 bases for V and 5 bases for J; bases not matched to a gene: 3. The CDR3 has 14 residues. The germline V gene encodes CDR1 KGHSH and CDR2 LQKENI. The CDR3 sequence is CASSPPDRAYGYTF. The CDR3 DNA reads TGTGCCAGCTCACCACCCGACAGGGCTTATGGCTACACCTTC.

V usage is TRBV2 and J usage is TRBJ1-6; unclear D gene. Germline V lookup: CDR1 SNHLY, CDR2 FYNNEI. V lost 6 bases, J lost 0 bases, and 12 bases lay in between. This CDR3 has 16 residues. The CDR3 region has the DNA TGTGCCAGCAGGGTCGACTGGAGCTCCTATAATTCACCCCTCCACTTT. It specifies CASRVDWSSYNSPLHF. Full variable domain (remainder filled in from reference TRBV2 and TRBJ1-6): EPEVTQTPSHQVTQMGQEVILRCVPISNHLYFYWYRQILGQKVEFLVSFYNNEISEKSEIFDDQFSVERPDGSNFTLKIRSTKLEDSAMYFCASRVDWSSYNSPLHFGNGTRLTVT.

This chain connects TRBV12-5 to TRBJ1-5, with 9 bases identical to TRBD1. There are 15 residues in the CDR3. Germline V gene data show CDR1 as LGHNT and CDR2 as FRNRAP. J gave up 5 bases and V 5 bases, and 7 bases lay outside the gene matches. The CDR3 region has the DNA TGTGCTAGTGGTAAGGACAGGGGACATTATCAGCCCCAGCATTTT. This gives the protein CASGKDRGHYQPQHF.

The chain links TRBV20-1 to TRBJ2-5; TRBD2 might be the D (6 bases). The V and J ends lost 3 bases and 6 bases respectively, with 14 bases between them. The CDR3 is 13 residues long. Germline lookup yields CDR1 DFQATT and CDR2 SNEGSKA (reference sequence). CDR3 sequence: CSASFGGPQTQYF. In nucleotides, the CDR3 is TGCAGTGCTAGTTTCGGGGGTCCACAGACCCAGTACTTC.

The V call is TRBV6-5, the J call TRBJ2-7; 10 positions match TRBD1. CDR3 size: 14 residues. Germline CDR1 MNHEY, CDR2 SVGAGI. The trim removed 7 bases at V and 6 bases at J, leaving 9 bases unmatched. The CDR3 DNA is TGTGCCAGCATACTCTCGGGACAGGGGTGCGAGCAGTACTTC. Its translation: CASILSGQGCEQYF.

The chain links TRBV6-5 to TRBJ2-5, with 7 bases identical to TRBD1. Germline V gene data show CDR1 as MNHEY and CDR2 as SVGAGI. The CDR3 length is 13 residues. V was pared by 7 bases and J by 5 bases, with 7 bases of the junction left unmatched. DNA of the CDR3: TGTGCCAGCACCGCGACAGGGACCGAGACCCAGTACTTC. Its protein is CASTATGTETQYF.